Each of the 8 T cell receptor beta chains below was sequenced from the same sample in a study of identical twins. TCRdb re-called the 5' RACE reads with MiXCR, one entry per CDR3 protein. The profile shows about 1.7 million distinct CDR3 sequences, around a third of them singletons. The sample was cord blood. The receptors originated from a newborn girl in good health.

The sample holds a few counts of this clonotype. J is TRBJ2-1 and V is TRBV28, with 7 bases matching TRBD2. J was trimmed by 8 bases and V by 4 bases; bases with no gene match: 23. This CDR3 is built from 19 residues. Germline V gene lookup returns CDR1 MDHEN and CDR2 SYDVKM. The CDR3 nucleotides read TGTGCCAGCAGTTCCCGGGACTATGACTCCCCCCGCCTTTTCGATGAGCAGTTCTTC. Its translation is CASSSRDYDSPRLFDEQFF.

This chain uses TRBV9 with TRBJ2-2; the D is unclear. The CDR3 sequence is 15 residues long. V lost 8 bases, J lost 0 bases, and 14 bases lay in between. The germline gives CDR1 SGDLS, CDR2 YYNGEE. The CDR3 loop reads CASSPRASNTGELFF. In DNA form, the CDR3 reads TGTGCCAGTAGCCCCCGGGCGTCGAACACCGGGGAGCTGTTTTTT.

The rearrangement uses TRBV20-1 and TRBJ1-5; 7 bases match TRBD1. CDR1 and CDR2 from the germline V gene are DFQATT and SNEGSKA (reference sequence). V was clipped by 7 bases and J by 3 bases; unmatched bases: 9. The CDR3 has 14 residues. CDR3 sequence (DNA): TGCAGTGGAGTGACAGGGAATGCCAATCAGCCCCAGCATTTT. Amino acids: CSGVTGNANQPQHF.

The chain employs TRBV18 and TRBJ1-2; D is ambiguous. Germline loops: CDR1 KGHSH, CDR2 LQKENI. Trimming took off 2 bases at V and 5 bases at J, with 18 bases between the two ends. The CDR3 spans 16 residues. The CDR3: CASSPYRAETTYGYTF. DNA of the CDR3: TGTGCCAGCTCACCATACCGTGCAGAGACTACTTATGGCTACACCTTC.

The rearrangement joins TRBV29-1 to TRBJ1-1; D not certain. Per germline, CDR1 SQVTM and CDR2 ANQGSEA. V gave up 6 bases and J gave up 0 bases, with 14 bases separating them. This CDR3 contains 14 residues. Written as DNA, the CDR3 is TGCAGCGTGAACCCCGGACCCATGAACACTGAAGCTTTCTTT. Encoded protein: CSVNPGPMNTEAFF. The whole variable domain, remainder taken from reference TRBV29-1 and TRBJ1-1, is SAVISQKPSRDICQRGTSLTIQCQVDSQVTMMFWYRQQPGQSLTLIATANQGSEATYESGFVIDKFPISRPNLTFSTLTVSNMSPEDSSIYLCSVNPGPMNTEAFFGQGTRLTVV.

Worth noting for this clonotype: A read error may produce the germline difference seen at one junction end. The V and J genes are TRBV20-1 and TRBJ2-4, with D hard to call. The CDR3 loop spans 15 amino acids. CDR1 and CDR2 (germline): DFQATT, SNEGSKA (reference sequence). The CDR3, as DNA: TGCAGTGCTATAGGCTATGCCGTAGGAAAAAACGTTCAGTACTTC. It codes for CSAIGYAVGKNVQYF.

V usage is TRBV9 and J usage is TRBJ1-1; no definite D call. Germline V gives CDR1 SGDLS, CDR2 YYNGEE. The CDR3 is 14 residues long. Trimming removed 0 bases at V and 3 bases at J, with 9 bases between. The CDR3 DNA reads TGTGCCAGCAGCGTAGCTCGGCAAGACACTGAAGCTTTCTTT. It yields the protein CASSVARQDTEAFF.

V usage is TRBV7-2 and J usage is TRBJ2-5; 10 bases are a match to TRBD2. The junction had 17 bases not matched to a gene; V was cut back by 2 bases and J by 11 bases. Germline V CDR1 and CDR2: SGHTA, FQGNSA. The CDR3 runs to 17 residues. The DNA for the CDR3 is TGTGCCAGCAGCTTACGGCTAGCGGGAGTATCCTACAATGAGCAGTACTTC. It yields the protein CASSLRLAGVSYNEQYF.